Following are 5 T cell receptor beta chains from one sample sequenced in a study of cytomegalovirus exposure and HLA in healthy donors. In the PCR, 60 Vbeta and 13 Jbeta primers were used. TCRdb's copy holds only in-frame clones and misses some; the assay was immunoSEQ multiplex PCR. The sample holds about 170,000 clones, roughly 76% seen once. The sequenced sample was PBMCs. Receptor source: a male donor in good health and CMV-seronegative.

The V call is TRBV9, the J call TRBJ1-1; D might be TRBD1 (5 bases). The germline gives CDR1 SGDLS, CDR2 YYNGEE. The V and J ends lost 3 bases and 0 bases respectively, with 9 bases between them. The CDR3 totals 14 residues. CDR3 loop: CASSGTGMNTEAFF. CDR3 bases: TGTGCCAGCAGCGGTACAGGTATGAACACTGAAGCTTTCTTT.

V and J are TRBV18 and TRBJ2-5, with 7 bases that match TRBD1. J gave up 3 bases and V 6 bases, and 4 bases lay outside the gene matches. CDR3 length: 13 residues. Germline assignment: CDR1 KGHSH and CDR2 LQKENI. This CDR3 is CASSDGTEETQYF. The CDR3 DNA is TGTGCCAGCTCGGATGGGACAGAAGAGACCCAGTACTTC.

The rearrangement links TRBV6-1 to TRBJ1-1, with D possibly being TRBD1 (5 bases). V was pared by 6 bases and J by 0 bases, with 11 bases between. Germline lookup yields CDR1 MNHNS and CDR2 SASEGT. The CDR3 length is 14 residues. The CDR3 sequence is CASSPGTLNTEAFF. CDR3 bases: TGTGCCAGCAGCCCCGGGACTTTGAACACTGAAGCTTTCTTT.

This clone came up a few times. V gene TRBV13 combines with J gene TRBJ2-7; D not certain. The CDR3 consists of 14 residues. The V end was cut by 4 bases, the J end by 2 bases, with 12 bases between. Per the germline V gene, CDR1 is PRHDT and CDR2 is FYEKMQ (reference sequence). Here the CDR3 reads CASSSEEATYEQYF. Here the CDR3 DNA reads TGTGCCAGCAGCTCGGAAGAGGCTACCTACGAGCAGTACTTC.

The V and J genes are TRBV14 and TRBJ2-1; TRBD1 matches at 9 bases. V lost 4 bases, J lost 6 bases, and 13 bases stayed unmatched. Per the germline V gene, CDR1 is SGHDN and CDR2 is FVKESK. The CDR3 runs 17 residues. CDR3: CASSPAGGQGWFNEQFF. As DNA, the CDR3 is TGTGCCAGCAGCCCCGCGGGTGGACAGGGGTGGTTCAATGAGCAGTTCTTC.